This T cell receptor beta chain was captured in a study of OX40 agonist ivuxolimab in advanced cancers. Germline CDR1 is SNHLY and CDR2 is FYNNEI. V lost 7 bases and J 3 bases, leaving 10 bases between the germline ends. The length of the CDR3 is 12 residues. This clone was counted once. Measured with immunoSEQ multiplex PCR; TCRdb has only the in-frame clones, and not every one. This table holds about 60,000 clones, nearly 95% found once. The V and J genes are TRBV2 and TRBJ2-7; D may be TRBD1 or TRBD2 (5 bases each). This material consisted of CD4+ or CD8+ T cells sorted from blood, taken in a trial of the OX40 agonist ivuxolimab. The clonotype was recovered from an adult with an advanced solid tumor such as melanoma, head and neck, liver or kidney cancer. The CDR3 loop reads CASNVRGYEQYF. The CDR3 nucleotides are TGTGCCAGCAATGTGAGGGGCTACGAGCAGTACTTC.